This T cell receptor beta chain was sequenced during a study of cytomegalovirus exposure and HLA in healthy donors. Looking at the study overall: Caucasian-associated ancestry cluster membership applied to less than 85% of around 400 genotyped donors. Notes on the study in general: A few chains tied to CMV proved CMV antigen-specific in vitro.

Unrecorded immune exposures were likely, despite nominal health at sampling. V was shortened by 7 bases and J by 0 bases, with 13 bases between the two germline ends. This CDR3 is built from 15 residues. Looked up from germline, CDR1 is LNHDA and CDR2 is SQIVND (reference sequence). Comments on this clone: Its specificity is unknown.

Use of 60 Vbeta and 13 Jbeta primers characterized the PCR. Some clones are missing from TCRdb's copy, which holds only in-frame ones; the method was immunoSEQ multiplex PCR. Of about 130,000 clones in the sample, 78% were seen once. The sequenced sample consisted of PBMCs. The chain carries TRBV19 and TRBJ2-1, with no clear D. The receptor comes from a man between 25 and 39 years old in good health and CMV-seropositive. In nucleotides, the CDR3 is TGTGCCAGTACCCCTGAGAGTAGCTCCTACAATGAGCAGTTCTTC. Its translation is CASTPESSSYNEQFF.